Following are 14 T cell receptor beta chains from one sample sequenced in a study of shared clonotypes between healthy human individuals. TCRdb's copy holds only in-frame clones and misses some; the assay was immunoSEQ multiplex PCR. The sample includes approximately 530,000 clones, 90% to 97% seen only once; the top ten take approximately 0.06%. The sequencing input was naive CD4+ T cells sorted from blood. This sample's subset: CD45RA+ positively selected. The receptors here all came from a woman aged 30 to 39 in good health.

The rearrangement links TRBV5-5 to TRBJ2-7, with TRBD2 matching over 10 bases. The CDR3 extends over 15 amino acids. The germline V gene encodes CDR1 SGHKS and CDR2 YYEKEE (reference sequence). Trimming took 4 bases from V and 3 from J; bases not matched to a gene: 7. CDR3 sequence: CASSPRTSGGYEQYF. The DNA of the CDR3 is TGTGCCAGCAGCCCTCGGACTAGCGGAGGCTACGAGCAGTACTTC.

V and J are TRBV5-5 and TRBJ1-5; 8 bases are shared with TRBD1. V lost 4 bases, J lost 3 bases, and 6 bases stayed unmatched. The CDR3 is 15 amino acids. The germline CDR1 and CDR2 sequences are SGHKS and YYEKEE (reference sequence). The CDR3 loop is CASSPWTGLNQPQHF. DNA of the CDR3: TGTGCCAGCAGCCCCTGGACAGGGCTCAATCAGCCCCAGCATTTT. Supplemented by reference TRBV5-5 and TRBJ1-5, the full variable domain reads DAGVTQSPTHLIKTRGQQVTLRCSPISGHKSVSWYQQVLGQGPQFIFQYYEKEERGRGNFPDRFSARQFPNYSSELNVNALLLGDSALYLCASSPWTGLNQPQHFGDGTRLSIL.

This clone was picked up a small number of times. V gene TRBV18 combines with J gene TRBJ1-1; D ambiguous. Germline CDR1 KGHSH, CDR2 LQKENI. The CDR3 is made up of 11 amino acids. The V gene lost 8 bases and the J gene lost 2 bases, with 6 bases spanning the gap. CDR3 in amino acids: CASRNNTEAFF. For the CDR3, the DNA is TGTGCCAGCCGTAATAACACTGAAGCTTTCTTT.

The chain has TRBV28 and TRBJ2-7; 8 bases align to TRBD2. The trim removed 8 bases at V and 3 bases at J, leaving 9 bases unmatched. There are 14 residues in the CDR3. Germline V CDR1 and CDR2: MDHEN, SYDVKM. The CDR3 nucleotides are TGTGCCAGCTTGGACCTCAGCGGGAGCTACGAGCAGTACTTC. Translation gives CASLDLSGSYEQYF.

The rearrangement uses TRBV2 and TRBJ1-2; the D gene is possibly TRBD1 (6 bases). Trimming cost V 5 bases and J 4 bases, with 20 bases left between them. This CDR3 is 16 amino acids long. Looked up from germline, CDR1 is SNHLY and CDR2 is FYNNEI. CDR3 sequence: CASSYEGQGLGYGYTF. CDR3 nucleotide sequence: TGTGCCAGCAGTTACGAGGGCCAGGGGCTAGGCTATGGCTACACCTTC.

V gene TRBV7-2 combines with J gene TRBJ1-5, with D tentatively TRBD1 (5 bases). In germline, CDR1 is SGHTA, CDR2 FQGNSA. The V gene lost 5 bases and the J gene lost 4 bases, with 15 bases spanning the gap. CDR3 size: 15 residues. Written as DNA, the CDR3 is TGTGCCAGCAGCCACCCTCCAGGGACTAATCAGCCCCAGCATTTT. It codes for CASSHPPGTNQPQHF.

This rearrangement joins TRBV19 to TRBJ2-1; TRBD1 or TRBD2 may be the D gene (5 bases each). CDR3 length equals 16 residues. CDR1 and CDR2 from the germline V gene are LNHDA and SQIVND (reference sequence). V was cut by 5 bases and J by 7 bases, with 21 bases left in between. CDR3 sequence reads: CASSPRRVLEGNEQFF. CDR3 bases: TGTGCCAGTAGTCCCCGACGGGTTCTTGAGGGGAATGAGCAGTTCTTC.

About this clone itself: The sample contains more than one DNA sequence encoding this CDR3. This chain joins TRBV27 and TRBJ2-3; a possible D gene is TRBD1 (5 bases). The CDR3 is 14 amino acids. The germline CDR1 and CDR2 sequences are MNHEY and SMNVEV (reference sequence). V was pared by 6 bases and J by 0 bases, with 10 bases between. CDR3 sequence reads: CASSPTASTDTQYF. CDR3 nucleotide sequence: TGTGCCAGCAGCCCGACAGCGAGCACAGATACGCAGTATTTT.

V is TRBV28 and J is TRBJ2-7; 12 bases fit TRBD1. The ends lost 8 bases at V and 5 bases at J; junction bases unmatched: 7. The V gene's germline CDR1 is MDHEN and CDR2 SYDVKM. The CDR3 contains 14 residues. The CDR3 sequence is CASDTGTGGHEQYF. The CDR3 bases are TGTGCCAGCGACACTGGGACAGGGGGCCACGAGCAGTACTTC.

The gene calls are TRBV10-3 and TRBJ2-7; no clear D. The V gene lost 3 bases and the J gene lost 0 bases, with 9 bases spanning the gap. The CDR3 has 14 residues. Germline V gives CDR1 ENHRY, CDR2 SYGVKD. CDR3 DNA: TGTGCCATCAGTGATGTTAGTTCCTCCTACGAGCAGTACTTC. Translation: CAISDVSSSYEQYF.

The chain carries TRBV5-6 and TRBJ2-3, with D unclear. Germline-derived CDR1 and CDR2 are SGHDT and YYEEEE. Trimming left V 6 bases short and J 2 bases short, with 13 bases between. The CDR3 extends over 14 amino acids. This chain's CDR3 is CASTKWGYTDTQYF. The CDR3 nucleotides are TGTGCCAGCACGAAGTGGGGTTACACAGATACGCAGTATTTT.

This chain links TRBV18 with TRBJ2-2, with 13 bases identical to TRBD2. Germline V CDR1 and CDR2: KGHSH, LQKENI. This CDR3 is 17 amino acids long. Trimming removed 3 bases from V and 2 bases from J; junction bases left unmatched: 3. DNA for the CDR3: TGTGCCAGCTCACCTGGACTAGCGGGAGTTAACACCGGGGAGCTGTTTTTT. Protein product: CASSPGLAGVNTGELFF.

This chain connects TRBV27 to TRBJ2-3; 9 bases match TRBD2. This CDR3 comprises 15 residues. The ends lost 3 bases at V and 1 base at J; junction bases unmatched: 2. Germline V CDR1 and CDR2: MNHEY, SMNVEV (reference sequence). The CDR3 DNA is TGTGCCAGCAGTTTTTTAGCGGGAGGCACAGATACGCAGTATTTT. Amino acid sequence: CASSFLAGGTDTQYF.

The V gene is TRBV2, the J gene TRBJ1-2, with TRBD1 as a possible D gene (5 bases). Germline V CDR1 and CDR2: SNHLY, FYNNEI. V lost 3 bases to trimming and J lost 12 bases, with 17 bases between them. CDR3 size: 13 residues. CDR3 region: CASSDWDSGYHTF. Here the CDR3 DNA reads TGTGCCAGCAGTGATTGGGACTCAGGCTATCACACCTTC.